This TCR beta chain stems from a study of blood T cell repertoires in COVID-19. The junction had 4 bases not matched to a gene; V was cut back by 5 bases and J by 1 base. The germline gives CDR1 KGHSH, CDR2 LQKENI. This CDR3 region has 14 residues. TCRdb's copy holds only in-frame clones and misses some; the assay was immunoSEQ multiplex PCR. The table has over 150,000 clones, less than 90% seen once; the top ten hold 6% to 7.5%. The cohort comprised adults aged roughly 18 to 95 years residing in 20 to 30 US areas. Membership in each cohort depended on participant-reported clinical history. Sequenced input: PBMCs or T cells enriched from blood (not recorded which). This sequence joins TRBV18 and TRBJ1-1; 7 bases are a match to TRBD1. This TCR was recovered from a woman in her forties or fifties who had recovered from COVID-19. The CDR3 DNA reads TGTGCCAGCTCATTGGGACAGCAGAACACTGAAGCTTTCTTT. It encodes CASSLGQQNTEAFF.